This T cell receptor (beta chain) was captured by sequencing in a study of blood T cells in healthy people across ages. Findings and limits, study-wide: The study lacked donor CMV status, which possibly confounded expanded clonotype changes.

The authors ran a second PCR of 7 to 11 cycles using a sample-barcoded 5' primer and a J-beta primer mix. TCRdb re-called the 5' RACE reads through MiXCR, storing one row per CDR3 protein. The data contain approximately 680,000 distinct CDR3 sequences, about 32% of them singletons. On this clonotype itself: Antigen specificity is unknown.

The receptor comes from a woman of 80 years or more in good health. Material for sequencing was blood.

In DNA form, the CDR3 reads TGTGCCAGCAGCTTCGGACAGCCGGAGAGCTACGAGCAGTACTTC. Amino acid sequence: CASSFGQPESYEQYF. The chain couples TRBV7-2 to TRBJ2-7, with a tentative D call TRBD1 (6 bases). Germline CDR1 and CDR2: SGHTA and FQGNSA. The CDR3 loop spans 15 amino acids. The V and J ends lost 3 bases and 3 bases respectively, with 15 bases between them.